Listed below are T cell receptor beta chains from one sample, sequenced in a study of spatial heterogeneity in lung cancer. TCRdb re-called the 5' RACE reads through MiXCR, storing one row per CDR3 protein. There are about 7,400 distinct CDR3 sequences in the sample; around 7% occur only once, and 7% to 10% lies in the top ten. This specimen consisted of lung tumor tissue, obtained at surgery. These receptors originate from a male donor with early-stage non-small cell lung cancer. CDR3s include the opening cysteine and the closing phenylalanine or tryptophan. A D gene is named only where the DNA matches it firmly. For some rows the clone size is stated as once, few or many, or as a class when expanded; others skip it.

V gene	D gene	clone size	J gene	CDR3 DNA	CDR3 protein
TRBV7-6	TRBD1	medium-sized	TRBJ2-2	TGTGCCAGCAGAAATCCGGGACAGGGGAACACCGGGGAGCTGTTTTTT	CASRNPGQGNTGELFF
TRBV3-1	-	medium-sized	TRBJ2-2	TGTGCCAGCACCCCTACAGGATTTTTCAAAAACACCGGGGAGCTGTTTTTT	CASTPTGFFKNTGELFF
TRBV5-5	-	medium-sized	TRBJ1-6	TGTGCCAGCACCACCGGGGCCATGGGTTCACCCCTCCACTTT	CASTTGAMGSPLHF
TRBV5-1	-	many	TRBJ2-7	TGCGCCAGCAGGCGTGAGGGGCACGAGCAGTACTTC	CASRREGHEQYF
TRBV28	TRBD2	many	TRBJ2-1	TGTGCCAGCAGTTCCCCTAGACTAGCGGGAGGCCTAGGCAATGAGCAGTTCTTC	CASSSPRLAGGLGNEQFF
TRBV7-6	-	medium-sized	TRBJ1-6	TGTGCCAGCAGCCCAACTCTCGGGCAGGGAGTCACCCTCCACTTT	CASSPTLGQGVTLHF
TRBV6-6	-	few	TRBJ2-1	TGTGCCAGCAGGGGGACGGAGAATTACAATGAGCAGTTCTTC	CASRGTENYNEQFF
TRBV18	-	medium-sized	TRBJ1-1	TGTGCCAGCTACGGGCAACTGAACACTGAAGCTTTCTTT	CASYGQLNTEAFF
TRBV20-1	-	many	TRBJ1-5	TGCAGTGCTAGCGAGAGGACGGTGGTGGGACAGCCCCAGCATTTT	CSASERTVVGQPQHF
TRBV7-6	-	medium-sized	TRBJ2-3	TGTGCCAGCAGCCCCGGACTACTGCAGGCGACAGATACGCAGTATTTT	CASSPGLLQATDTQYF
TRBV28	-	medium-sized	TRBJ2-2	TGTGCCAGCAGTTCCCCTGTCGGGGAGCTGTTTTTT	CASSSPVGELFF
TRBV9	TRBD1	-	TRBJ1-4	TGTGCCAGCAGCGGTCAACAGGGGGCGAGTGAAAAACTGTTTTTT	CASSGQQGASEKLFF
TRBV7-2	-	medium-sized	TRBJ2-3	TGTGCCAGCAGCTTAATCACAGATACGCAGTATTTT	CASSLITDTQYF
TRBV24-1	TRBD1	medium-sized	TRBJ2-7	TGTGCCACCAGTGATCCGGGGACAGTGGGCGAGCAGTACTTC	CATSDPGTVGEQYF
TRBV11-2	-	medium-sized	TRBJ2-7	TGTGCCAGCAGCTTAGAGAGGTACGAGCAGTACTTC	CASSLERYEQYF
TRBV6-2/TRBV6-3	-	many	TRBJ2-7	TGTGCCAGCAGCGGGAGCTCCTACGAGCAGTACTTC	CASSGSSYEQYF
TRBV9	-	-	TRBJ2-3	TGTGCCAACAGCGCCTACAGCACAGATACGCAGTATTTT	CANSAYSTDTQYF
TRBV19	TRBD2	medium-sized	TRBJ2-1	TGTGCCAGTAGTGGACTAGCGGGAGAAGATGAGCAGTTCTTC	CASSGLAGEDEQFF
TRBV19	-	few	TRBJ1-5	TGTGCCAGTAAGTCCCGGGCGGGGAGACCTAGCAATCAGCCCCAGCATTTT	CASKSRAGRPSNQPQHF
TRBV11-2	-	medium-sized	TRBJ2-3	TGTGCCAGCAGCTTAAGGAGGGATAGCACAGATACGCAGTATTTT	CASSLRRDSTDTQYF
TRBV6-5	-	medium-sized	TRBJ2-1	TGTGCCAGCAGTTTTTCAGGGGAAGAGCAGTTCTTC	CASSFSGEEQFF
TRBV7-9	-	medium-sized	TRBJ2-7	TGTGCCAGCAGCTCCGACAGGTTGAAGGCCTACGAGCAGTACTTC	CASSSDRLKAYEQYF
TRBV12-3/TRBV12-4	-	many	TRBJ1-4	TGTGCCATCGCCCGAGGTGAAAAACTGTTTTTT	CAIARGEKLFF
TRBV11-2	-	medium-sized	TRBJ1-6	TGTGCCAGCAGCTTAGCCGGGGGTGGTTCACCCCTCCACTTT	CASSLAGGGSPLHF
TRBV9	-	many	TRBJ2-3	TGTGCCAGCAGCGTAAATACAGATACGCAGTATTTT	CASSVNTDTQYF
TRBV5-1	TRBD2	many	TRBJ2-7	TGCGCCAGCAGGTGGACTAGCGATTCCTACGAGCAGTACTTC	CASRWTSDSYEQYF
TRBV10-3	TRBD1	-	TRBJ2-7	TGTGCCATCAGTGAGTCGGGGACAGGGTCGTTCGAGCAGTACTTC	CAISESGTGSFEQYF
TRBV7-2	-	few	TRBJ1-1	TGTGCCAGCAGCACCGACGGGAACACTGAAGCTTTCTTT	CASSTDGNTEAFF
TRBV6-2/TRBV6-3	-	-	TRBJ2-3	TGTGCCACCGGGACTTTTGCAGATACGCAGTATTTT	CATGTFADTQYF
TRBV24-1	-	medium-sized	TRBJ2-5	TGTGCCACCAGTGGGGGAACCGCGACCCAGTACTTC	CATSGGTATQYF
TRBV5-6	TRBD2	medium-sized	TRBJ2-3	TGTGCCAGCAGCCGGGCTACGGGAGGGCCCTCAGATACGCAGTATTTT	CASSRATGGPSDTQYF
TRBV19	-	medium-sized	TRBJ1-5	TGTGCCAGTAGCCCCGGGGCCTTGGGTCAGCCCCAGCATTTT	CASSPGALGQPQHF
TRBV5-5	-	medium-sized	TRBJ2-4	TGTGCCAGCACCAGGGATTGGGACATTCAGTACTTC	CASTRDWDIQYF
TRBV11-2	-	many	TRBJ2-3	TGTGCCAGCAGCTTAATCGGCTTTCGCGGGGATACGCAGTATTTT	CASSLIGFRGDTQYF
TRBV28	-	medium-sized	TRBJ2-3	TGTGCCAGCAGTTGGGGAGATACGCAGTATTTT	CASSWGDTQYF
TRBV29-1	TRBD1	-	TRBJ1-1	TGCAGCGTGGACGACAGGGGGAGCACTGAAGCTTTCTTT	CSVDDRGSTEAFF
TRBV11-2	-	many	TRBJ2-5	TGTGCCAGCAGCTTAGGGAACATCGGGCAAGAGACCCAGTACTTC	CASSLGNIGQETQYF
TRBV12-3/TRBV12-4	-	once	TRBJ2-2	TGTGCCAGCAGTTTATTAGGGACCGGGGAGCTGTTTTTT	CASSLLGTGELFF
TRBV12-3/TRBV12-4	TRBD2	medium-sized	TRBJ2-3	TGTGCCAGCAGTCCCCGTGAGGCGGGGGAGAGGTATTTT	CASSPREAGERYF
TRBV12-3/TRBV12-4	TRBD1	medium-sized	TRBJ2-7	TGTGCCAGCAGTTTAAGGACAGGGGGCGAAGGCGAGCAGTACTTC	CASSLRTGGEGEQYF
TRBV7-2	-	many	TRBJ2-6	TGTGCCAGCAGCCGACTCGTCTCCTCTGGGGCCAACGTCCTGACTTTC	CASSRLVSSGANVLTF
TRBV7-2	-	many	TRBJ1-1	TGTGCCAGCAGCTTAAGGGGTTCGCAAGGGGAAGCTTTCTTT	CASSLRGSQGEAFF
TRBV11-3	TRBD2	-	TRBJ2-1	TGTGCCAGCAGCTCCCTAGCGGGAGGCTACAATGAGCAGTTCTTC	CASSSLAGGYNEQFF
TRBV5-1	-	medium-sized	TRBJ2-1	TGCGCCAGCAGAAAGGCAGAGACGTACAATGAGCAGTTCTTC	CASRKAETYNEQFF
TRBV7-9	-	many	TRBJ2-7	TGTGCCAGCAGCTTATGGGCCGACCGCCCCTACGAGCAGTACTTC	CASSLWADRPYEQYF
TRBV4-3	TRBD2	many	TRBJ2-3	TGCGCCAGCAGCCAAGAACCTAGCGGTACAGATACGCAGTATTTT	CASSQEPSGTDTQYF
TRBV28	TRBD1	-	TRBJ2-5	TGTGCCAGCAGTTCTCCGGGACAGGGAGTTGGGGAGACCCAGTACTTC	CASSSPGQGVGETQYF
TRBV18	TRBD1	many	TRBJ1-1	TGTGCCAGCTCCATACCATCAGGGGGCATGAACACTGAAGCTTTCTTT	CASSIPSGGMNTEAFF
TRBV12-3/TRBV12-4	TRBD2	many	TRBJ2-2	TGTGCCAGCAGCACCACAAGCGGGAGAGATCGGAACACCGGGGAGCTGTTTTTT	CASSTTSGRDRNTGELFF
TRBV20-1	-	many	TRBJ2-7	TGCAGTGCGGAGACAGTGGTCGAGCAGTACTTC	CSAETVVEQYF
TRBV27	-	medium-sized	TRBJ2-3	TGTGCCAGCAGTTCCTCGGCGGCGGGTCCTAGCACAGATACGCAGTATTTT	CASSSSAAGPSTDTQYF
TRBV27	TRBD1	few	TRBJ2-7	TGTGCCAGCAGTTCTCCGGGACAGTCCTACGAGCAGTACTTC	CASSSPGQSYEQYF
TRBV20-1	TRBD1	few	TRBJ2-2	TGCAGTGCTAGAACTCTGGGGACAGCTTACACCGGGGAGCTGTTTTTT	CSARTLGTAYTGELFF
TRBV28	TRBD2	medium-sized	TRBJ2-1	TGTGCCAGCAGTCTCCTAGCGGGAGACTTCGGAGAGCAGTTCTTC	CASSLLAGDFGEQFF
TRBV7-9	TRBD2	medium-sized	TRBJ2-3	TGTGCCAGCAGCCCGCGAGGACTAGCGGGGTCTCTTCGGACGCAGTATTTT	CASSPRGLAGSLRTQYF
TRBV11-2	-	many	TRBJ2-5	TGTGCCAGCAGCTGGGCTTGGCTTTGGGGCCAAGAGACCCAGTACTTC	CASSWAWLWGQETQYF